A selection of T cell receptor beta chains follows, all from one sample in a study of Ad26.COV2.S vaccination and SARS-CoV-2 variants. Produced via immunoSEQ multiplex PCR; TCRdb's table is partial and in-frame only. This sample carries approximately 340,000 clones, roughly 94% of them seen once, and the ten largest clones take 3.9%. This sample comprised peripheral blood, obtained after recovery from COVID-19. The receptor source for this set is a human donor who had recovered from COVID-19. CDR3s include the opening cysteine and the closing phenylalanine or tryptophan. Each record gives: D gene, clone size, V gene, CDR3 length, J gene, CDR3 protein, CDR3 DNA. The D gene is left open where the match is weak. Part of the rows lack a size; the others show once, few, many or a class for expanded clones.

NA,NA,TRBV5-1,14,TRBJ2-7,CASSSTTPRGEQYF,TGCGCCAGCAGCTCAACCACTCCCCGGGGGGAGCAGTACTTC
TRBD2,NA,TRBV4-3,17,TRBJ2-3,CASSQGISGGGADTQYF,TGCGCCAGCAGCCAAGGGATTAGCGGGGGCGGGGCAGATACGCAGTATTTT
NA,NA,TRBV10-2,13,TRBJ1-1,CASSEVENTEAFF,TGCGCCAGCAGTGAGGTGGAGAACACTGAAGCTTTCTTT
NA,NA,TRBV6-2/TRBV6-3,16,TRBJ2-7,CASSYDGRLPLFEQYF,TGTGCCAGCAGTTACGACGGGCGGCTCCCTCTTTTCGAGCAGTACTTC
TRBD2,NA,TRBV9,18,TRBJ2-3,CASSVHNLAGPLTDTQYF,TGTGCCAGCAGCGTCCACAATCTAGCGGGGCCCCTCACAGATACGCAGTATTTT
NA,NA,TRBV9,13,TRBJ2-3,CASSVGITDTQYF,TGTGCCAGCAGCGTAGGGATCACAGATACGCAGTATTTT
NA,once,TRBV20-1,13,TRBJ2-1,CSASFTGNNEQFF,TGCAGTGCTAGTTTTACGGGGAACAATGAGCAGTTCTTC
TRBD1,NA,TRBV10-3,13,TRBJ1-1,CATKGQGNTEAFF,TGTGCCACGAAGGGACAGGGGAACACTGAAGCTTTCTTT
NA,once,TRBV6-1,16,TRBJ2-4,CASSAVLSIAKNIQYF,TGTGCCAGCAGTGCGGTTCTTTCGATAGCCAAAAACATTCAGTACTTC
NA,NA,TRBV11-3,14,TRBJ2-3,CASSHGGLTDTQYF,TGTGCCAGCAGCCACGGCGGACTCACAGATACGCAGTATTTT
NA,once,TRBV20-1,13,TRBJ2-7,CSASWFATYEQYF,TGCAGTGCTAGTTGGTTCGCGACCTACGAGCAGTACTTC
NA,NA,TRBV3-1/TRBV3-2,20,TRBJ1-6,CASSQVPQVSGASVHSPLHF,TGTGCCAGCAGCCAAGTTCCCCAAGTCTCGGGGGCAAGCGTTCATTCACCCCTCCACTTT
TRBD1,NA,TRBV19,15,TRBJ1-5,CASRDRGYENQPQHF,TGTGCCAGCCGGGACAGGGGTTACGAAAATCAGCCCCAGCATTTT
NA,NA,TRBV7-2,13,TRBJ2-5,CASAKGGQETQYF,TGTGCCAGCGCCAAGGGGGGCCAAGAGACCCAGTACTTC
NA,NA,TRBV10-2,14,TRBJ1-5,CASSERRSNQPQHF,TGCGCCAGCAGTGAGCGTAGGAGCAATCAGCCCCAGCATTTT
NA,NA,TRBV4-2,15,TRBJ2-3,CASSFEGGAADTQYF,TGTGCCAGCAGCTTTGAGGGCGGGGCGGCAGATACGCAGTATTTT
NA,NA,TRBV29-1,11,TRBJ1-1,CSVGGSTEAFF,TGCAGCGTTGGTGGGAGCACTGAAGCTTTCTTT
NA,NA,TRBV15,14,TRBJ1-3,CATSEGSSGNTIYF,TGTGCCACCAGCGAGGGTAGCTCTGGAAACACCATATATTTT
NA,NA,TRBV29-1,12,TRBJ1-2,CSDQGRNYGYTF,TGCAGCGACCAGGGGCGGAACTATGGCTACACCTTC
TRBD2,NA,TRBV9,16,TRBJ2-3,CASSVGTSGSTDTQYF,TGTGCCAGCAGCGTTGGCACTAGCGGATCGACAGATACGCAGTATTTT
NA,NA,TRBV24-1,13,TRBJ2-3,CATSDSGRSTQYF,TGTGCCACCAGTGACTCAGGCCGAAGTACGCAGTATTTT
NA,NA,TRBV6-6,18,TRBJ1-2,CASSPPQSGLVNNYGYTF,TGTGCCAGCAGTCCTCCCCAGTCGGGACTAGTTAATAACTATGGCTACACCTTC
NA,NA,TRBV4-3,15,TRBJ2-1,CASSQDPEIYNEQFF,TGCGCCAGCAGCCAAGATCCAGAGATCTACAATGAGCAGTTCTTC
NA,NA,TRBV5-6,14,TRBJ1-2,CASFREIPHYGYTF,TGTGCCAGCTTCCGAGAGATCCCCCACTATGGCTACACCTTC
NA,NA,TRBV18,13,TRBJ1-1,CASSPTRDTEAFF,TGTGCCAGCTCACCAACTAGGGACACTGAAGCTTTCTTT
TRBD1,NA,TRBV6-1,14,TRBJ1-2,CASSDKGTGYGYTF,TGTGCCAGCAGTGATAAGGGGACAGGGTATGGCTACACCTTC
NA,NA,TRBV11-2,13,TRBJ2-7,CASSLELDREQYF,TGTGCCAGCAGCTTAGAACTAGATCGCGAGCAGTACTTC
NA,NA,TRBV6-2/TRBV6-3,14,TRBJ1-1,CASSFNRGQKEAFF,TGTGCCAGCAGTTTCAACCGGGGCCAGAAGGAAGCTTTCTTT
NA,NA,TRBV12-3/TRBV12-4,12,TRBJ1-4,CASSRRPEKLFF,TGTGCCAGCAGTCGTCGGCCGGAAAAACTGTTTTTT
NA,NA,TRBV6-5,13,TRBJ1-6,CASSYQKDGPLHF,TGTGCCAGCAGTTACCAGAAGGACGGGCCCCTCCACTTT
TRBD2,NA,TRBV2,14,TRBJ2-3,CASSSGGGTDTQYF,TGTGCCAGCAGTTCTGGGGGGGGCACAGATACGCAGTATTTT
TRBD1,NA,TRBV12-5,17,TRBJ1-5,CASGSQGARYSNQPQHF,TGTGCTAGTGGTTCCCAGGGGGCGAGATATAGCAATCAGCCCCAGCATTTT
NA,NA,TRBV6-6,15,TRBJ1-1,CASSYSRSKNTEAFF,TGTGCCAGCAGTTACTCGAGGTCAAAGAACACTGAAGCTTTCTTT
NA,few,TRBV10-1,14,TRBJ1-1,CASRSGTGDTEAFF,TGCGCCAGCAGATCGGGGACCGGGGACACTGAAGCTTTCTTT
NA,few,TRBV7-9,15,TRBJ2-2,CASSDGTENTGELFF,TGTGCCAGCAGCGACGGGACGGAAAACACCGGGGAGCTGTTTTTT
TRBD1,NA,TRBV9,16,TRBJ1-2,CASSVGRGDRDYGYTF,TGTGCCAGCAGCGTAGGCCGGGGGGACAGGGACTATGGCTACACCTTC
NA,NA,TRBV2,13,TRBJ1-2,CASKEHDSYGYTF,TGTGCCAGCAAAGAGCACGACAGCTATGGCTACACCTTC
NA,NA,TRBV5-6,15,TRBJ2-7,CASSGGIDRYYEQYF,TGTGCCAGCAGCGGGGGTATAGACAGATACTACGAGCAGTACTTC
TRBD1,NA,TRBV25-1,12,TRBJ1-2,CASSEQGAGYTF,TGTGCCAGCAGTGAACAGGGGGCTGGCTACACCTTC